This is a list of T cell receptor beta chains from one sample in a study of cytomegalovirus exposure and HLA in healthy donors. Data came from immunoSEQ multiplex PCR; TCRdb stores just in-frame clones and leaves some out. This sample's table reports around 75,000 clones. The sequencing input was PBMCs. The source of these receptors is a man aged 45-60 years in good health and CMV-seropositive. Both conserved end residues are part of each CDR3. The D gene is left open where the match is weak.

d_gene | j_gene | v_gene | CDR3aa | CDR3nt
TRBD1 | TRBJ1-2 | TRBV10-3 | CAISESQRQGMGTF | TGTGCCATCAGTGAGTCGCAGAGACAGGGGATGGGGACCTTC
- | TRBJ1-4 | TRBV28 | CASSSPGTPTTNEKLFF | TGTGCCAGCAGTTCTCCCGGGACACCTACAACTAATGAAAAACTGTTTTTT
TRBD2 | TRBJ2-7 | TRBV7-6 | CASSPLAGGTYEQYF | TGTGCCAGCAGCCCGCTAGCGGGGGGTACCTACGAGCAGTACTTC
- | TRBJ1-2 | TRBV19 | CASSILPDYGYTF | TGTGCCAGTAGTATCCTCCCAGACTATGGCTACACCTTC
TRBD2 | TRBJ2-5 | TRBV5-1 | CASSLELAGGGETQYF | TGCGCCAGCAGCTTGGAACTAGCGGGGGGCGGAGAGACCCAGTACTTC
- | TRBJ2-7 | TRBV5-1 | CASSLDSRGPGGEQYF | TGCGCCAGCAGCTTGGACTCGCGGGGCCCTGGTGGCGAGCAGTACTTC
- | TRBJ1-2 | TRBV2 | CASSEAQGGNYGYTF | TGTGCCAGCAGTGAGGCCCAGGGAGGGAACTATGGCTACACCTTC
TRBD2 | TRBJ2-1 | TRBV5-1 | CASSLVLAGGDNEQFF | TGCGCCAGCAGCTTGGTACTCGCGGGGGGCGACAATGAGCAGTTCTTC
- | TRBJ1-1 | TRBV6-1 | CASSLAGDTEAFF | TGTGCCAGCAGCCTCGCGGGGGACACTGAAGCTTTCTTT
TRBD1 | TRBJ1-1 | TRBV19 | CASSMMGQLNIEAFF | TGTGCCAGTAGTATGATGGGACAGCTGAACATTGAAGCTTTCTTT
TRBD1 | TRBJ1-5 | TRBV18 | CASSPGQDFQPQHF | TGTGCCAGCTCACCGGGACAGGATTTTCAGCCCCAGCATTTT
TRBD1 | TRBJ1-1 | TRBV7-9 | CASRTGGRETEAFF | TGTGCCAGCAGGACAGGGGGGAGAGAAACTGAAGCTTTCTTT
- | TRBJ1-2 | TRBV29-1 | CSVEDLQGGYGYTF | TGCAGCGTTGAAGATCTCCAGGGCGGCTATGGCTACACCTTC
- | TRBJ2-3 | TRBV6-5 | CASNFQETSTDTQYF | TGTGCCAGCAATTTCCAGGAAACTAGCACAGATACGCAGTATTTT
- | TRBJ2-1 | TRBV11-2 | CASSFTGTSYNEQFF | TGTGCCAGCAGCTTTACCGGGACAAGCTACAATGAGCAGTTCTTC
- | TRBJ2-2 | TRBV18 | CASSSGSTNTGELFF | TGTGCCAGCTCATCGGGTTCCACGAACACCGGGGAGCTGTTTTTT
- | TRBJ2-2 | TRBV30 | CAWFTGTGELFF | TGTGCCTGGTTTACGGGCACCGGGGAGCTGTTTTTT
TRBD1 | TRBJ2-1 | TRBV6-1 | CASLDRGTVNEQFF | TGTGCCAGCCTGGACAGGGGAACAGTCAATGAGCAGTTCTTC
- | TRBJ1-4 | TRBV11-3 | CASSLLGQVKLFF | TGTGCCAGCAGCTTGCTAGGACAAGTAAAACTGTTTTTT
TRBD1 | TRBJ1-2 | TRBV5-1 | CASSFGQDRPGGYTF | TGCGCCAGCAGCTTTGGACAGGACCGACCGGGGGGCTACACCTTC
TRBD1 | TRBJ2-3 | TRBV6-5 | CASRGTGAADTQYF | TGTGCCAGCAGAGGGACAGGGGCAGCAGATACGCAGTATTTT
- | TRBJ1-2 | TRBV5-1 | CASSLTVANYGYTF | TGCGCCAGCAGCTTAACAGTAGCTAACTATGGCTACACCTTC
- | TRBJ1-2 | TRBV9 | CASSADSQTLWGNTF | TGTGCCAGCAGCGCGGACAGCCAGACCCTTTGGGGGAACACCTTC
- | TRBJ2-1 | TRBV30 | CASAREREQFF | TGTGCCTCCGCACGGGAACGCGAGCAGTTCTTC
TRBD2 | TRBJ2-1 | TRBV5-4 | CASSFGTGGQFF | TGTGCCAGCAGCTTTGGAACGGGGGGGCAGTTCTTC
TRBD1 | TRBJ1-5 | TRBV5-6 | CASSSGTGRNQPQHF | TGTGCCAGCAGTTCCGGGACAGGCCGTAATCAGCCCCAGCATTTT
TRBD1 | TRBJ2-7 | TRBV5-4 | CASSPVAGTGLSEQYF | TGTGCCAGCAGCCCGGTGGCCGGGACAGGCTTGTCCGAGCAGTACTTC
- | TRBJ2-5 | TRBV7-8 | CASSLRGTETQYF | TGTGCCAGCAGCTTACGCGGGACGGAGACCCAGTACTTC
TRBD1 | TRBJ1-2 | TRBV29-1 | CSGATGQASGYTF | TGCAGCGGCGCCACCGGACAGGCGAGTGGCTACACCTTC
- | TRBJ1-2 | TRBV2 | CASSRGQMSYGYTF | TGTGCCAGCAGCCGAGGACAGATGAGCTATGGCTACACCTTC
TRBD1 | TRBJ2-3 | TRBV5-6 | CASSLGTGPTQYF | TGTGCCAGCAGCTTGGGGACAGGCCCCACGCAGTATTTT
TRBD1 | TRBJ2-2 | TRBV19 | CASSLGQGNTGELFF | TGTGCCAGTAGTCTCGGACAGGGGAACACCGGGGAGCTGTTTTTT
- | TRBJ1-2 | TRBV12-5 | CASGPSNYGYTF | TGTGCTAGTGGCCCATCTAACTATGGCTACACCTTC
- | TRBJ2-6 | TRBV19 | CASTQQYSGANVLTF | TGTGCCAGTACTCAACAGTACTCTGGGGCCAACGTCCTGACTTTC
TRBD2 | TRBJ2-4 | TRBV6-1 | CASSDLLAGGMTKNIQYF | TGTGCCAGCAGTGACCTCCTAGCGGGAGGGATGACCAAAAACATTCAGTACTTC
- | TRBJ1-1 | TRBV30 | CAWTGKGYTEAFF | TGTGCCTGGACAGGGAAGGGGTACACTGAAGCTTTCTTT
- | TRBJ1-5 | TRBV18 | CVSSYTVGKNQPQHF | TGTGTCAGCTCGTACACAGTCGGAAAAAATCAGCCCCAGCATTTT